These 26 T cell receptor beta chains were all obtained from the same sample, sequenced in a study of blood T cell repertoires in COVID-19 (dated by TCRdb to between 2020 and 2021). The receptor library was made with the immunoSEQ multiplex PCR assay. TCRdb re-hosts the immuneACCESS table, in-frame sequences only. Its copies lack some clones; in the studies checked, an unresolved V gene accounts for under half of them, and the cause for the rest is not known. Here the sample has roughly 200,000 clones; approximately 85% occur a single time. The ten most abundant clones make up more than 2.5% of the sample. Sequencing was carried out using peripheral blood. The receptors come from a man between 60 and 75 years old with acute or convalescent COVID-19.

This chain connects TRBV5-4 to TRBJ2-2, with 12 bases matching TRBD2. Germline lookup yields CDR1 SGHNT and CDR2 YYREEE (reference sequence). The CDR3 consists of 17 residues. The junction had 6 bases not matched to a gene; V was cut back by 0 bases and J by 6 bases. The CDR3 protein is CASSLGATSGRAGELFF. The CDR3 DNA sequence: TGTGCCAGCAGCTTGGGGGCGACTAGCGGGAGAGCCGGGGAGCTGTTTTTT. The full variable domain, in which reference TRBV5-4 and TRBJ2-2 provide the parts outside the CDR3, is ETGVTQSPTHLIKTRGQQVTLRCSSQSGHNTVSWYQQALGQGPQFIFQYYREEENGRGNFPPRFSGLQFPNYSSELNVNALELDDSALYLCASSLGATSGRAGELFFGEGSRLTVL.

This clone was seen a handful of times. V usage is TRBV5-1 and J usage is TRBJ2-3, with 9 bases aligning to TRBD1. The CDR3 length is 14 residues. Germline-derived CDR1 and CDR2 are SGHRS and YFSETQ. J was trimmed by 2 bases and V by 5 bases; bases with no gene match: 3. Written as DNA, the CDR3 is TGCGCCAGCAGAGGGACAGGGAACACAGATACGCAGTATTTT. This encodes CASRGTGNTDTQYF.

The CDR3 spells CASSVAMDTEAFF. CDR3 coding DNA: TGTGCCAGCAGCGTAGCTATGGACACTGAAGCTTTCTTT. The chain uses TRBV9 and TRBJ1-1; D ambiguous. The CDR3 spans 13 residues. The V end was cut by 0 bases, the J end by 3 bases, with 6 bases between. Per germline, CDR1 SGDLS and CDR2 YYNGEE.

The chain uses TRBV28 and TRBJ1-4; D ambiguous. The CDR3 runs 13 residues. V was trimmed by 3 bases and J by 8 bases, leaving 10 bases between them. Germline CDR1 is MDHEN and CDR2 is SYDVKM. The CDR3 DNA sequence: TGTGCCAGCAGTTTCGGCGGAGGAGAAAAACTGTTTTTT. It specifies CASSFGGGEKLFF.

The chain combines TRBV6-1 with TRBJ1-2, with D unclear. The CDR3 has 15 residues. CDR1 and CDR2 (germline): MNHNS, SASEGT. The ends were cut back, 0 bases at V and 4 bases at J, with 12 bases in the middle. CDR3 DNA sequence: TGTGCCAGCAGTGAAGCGAACACGTTGATCTATGGCTACACCTTC. Protein product: CASSEANTLIYGYTF.

The V call is TRBV5-1, the J call TRBJ2-1; 8 nucleotides match TRBD2. The CDR3 runs 16 residues. The germline V gene has CDR1 SGHRS and CDR2 YFSETQ. The V gene end was trimmed by 4 bases and the J gene end by 5 bases; junction bases not matched to a gene: 11. CDR3 DNA sequence: TGCGCCAGCAGCCCCCTCACAGCGGGAGCCAACAATGAGCAGTTCTTC. Translated, it gives CASSPLTAGANNEQFF.

This chain links TRBV7-2 with TRBJ2-7; TRBD1 aligns across 7 bases. The CDR3 sequence is 13 residues long. Germline V gene lookup returns CDR1 SGHTA and CDR2 FQGNSA. J lost 3 bases, V lost 5 bases, and 4 bases had no gene match. CDR3 residues: CASSRDSIYEQYF. The CDR3 region has the DNA TGTGCCAGCAGCCGGGACAGTATCTACGAGCAGTACTTC.

The chain couples TRBV2 to TRBJ1-5, with D maybe TRBD1 (5 bases). From germline, CDR1 is SNHLY and CDR2 FYNNEI. V was pared by 2 bases and J by 3 bases, with 8 bases between. The length of the CDR3 is 14 residues. The CDR3 loop is CASSELTDNQPQHF. The CDR3 nucleotides are TGTGCCAGCAGTGAACTGACAGACAATCAGCCCCAGCATTTT.

The gene calls are TRBV5-8 and TRBJ1-5; D is perhaps TRBD1 (5 bases). The germline CDR1 and CDR2 sequences are SGHTS and YDEGEE. Trimming pared 7 bases from V and 9 bases from J, leaving 20 bases between. This CDR3 comprises 14 residues. CDR3 protein: CASSAGLMTGPQHF. CDR3 DNA: TGTGCCAGCTCAGCGGGACTCATGACGGGGCCCCAGCATTTT.

V usage is TRBV5-5 and J usage is TRBJ1-1; D is unresolved. With 7 bases removed from V and 1 base from J, the gap between germline ends came to 11 bases. Germline CDR1 SGHKS, CDR2 YYEKEE (reference sequence). The CDR3 consists of 13 residues. The CDR3: CASGGRTNTEAFF. DNA of the CDR3: TGTGCCAGCGGAGGGAGAACGAACACTGAAGCTTTCTTT.

The chain combines TRBV4-1 with TRBJ1-5; 7 nucleotides agree with TRBD1. J lost 1 base, V lost 1 base, and 10 bases had no gene match. Germline V lookup: CDR1 MGHRA, CDR2 YSYEKL. The length of the CDR3 is 18 residues. CDR3 nucleotides: TGCGCCAGCAGCCAAGGACAGGGTCCTCGTGTCAGCAATCAGCCCCAGCATTTT. Protein sequence: CASSQGQGPRVSNQPQHF.

This chain uses TRBV28 with TRBJ2-1; 8 positions match TRBD2. This CDR3 has 13 residues. With 8 bases clipped from V and 8 bases from J, the junction kept 8 bases outside the gene matches. CDR1 and CDR2 from the germline V gene are MDHEN and SYDVKM. For the CDR3, the DNA is TGTGCCAGCTTCGGGACTAGATCCGATGAGCAGTTCTTC. This codes for CASFGTRSDEQFF. Together with reference TRBV28 and TRBJ2-1, the CDR3 gives the full variable domain: DVKVTQSSRYLVKRTGEKVFLECVQDMDHENMFWYRQDPGLGLRLIYFSYDVKMKEKGDIPEGYSVSREKKERFSLILESASTNQTSMYLCASFGTRSDEQFFGPGTRLTVL.

V usage is TRBV2 and J usage is TRBJ1-5; a weak D match, TRBD1 (5 bases). This CDR3 is built from 13 residues. V lost 5 bases, J lost 4 bases, and 9 bases lay in between. CDR1 is SNHLY, CDR2 FYNNEI, per germline. CDR3 residues: CASSQGGNQPQHF. The CDR3 bases are TGTGCCAGCAGTCAGGGCGGTAATCAGCCCCAGCATTTT.

The chain combines TRBV5-1 with TRBJ2-2, with 7 positions matching TRBD2. Trimming removed 0 bases from V and 2 bases from J; junction bases left unmatched: 7. The CDR3 is 17 residues long. Germline V gene data show CDR1 as SGHRS and CDR2 as YFSETQ. The CDR3 loop is CASSLARGGGNTGELFF. The CDR3 DNA reads TGCGCCAGCAGCTTGGCCCGTGGCGGGGGAAACACCGGGGAGCTGTTTTTT.

This clone was counted once. The J gene is TRBJ2-7, the V gene TRBV29-1; TRBD2 might be the D (5 bases). Trimming shortened V by 4 bases and J by 0 bases, and 10 bases separated the two germline ends. Germline V gene sequence: CDR1 SQVTM, CDR2 ANQGSEA. The CDR3 sequence is 13 residues long. The CDR3 sequence: CSVVQRSSYEQYF. CDR3 DNA sequence: TGCAGCGTTGTCCAGCGGAGCTCCTACGAGCAGTACTTC.

The V and J genes are TRBV10-3 and TRBJ2-7; no firm D call. The CDR3 spans 12 residues. V dropped 2 bases and J dropped 6 bases, with 8 bases sitting between them. From germline, CDR1 is ENHRY and CDR2 SYGVKD. The CDR3 region is CAISEGRVEQYF. The CDR3 bases are TGTGCCATCAGTGAGGGGCGTGTCGAGCAGTACTTC.

The genes are TRBV12-5 and TRBJ2-1; TRBD2 matches 12 bases. Trimming at V came to 4 bases and at J to 2 bases, leaving 3 bases not matched to a gene. Per the germline V gene, CDR1 is LGHNT and CDR2 is FRNRAP. The CDR3 has 16 residues. The DNA of the CDR3 is TGTGCTAGTGGTTCCCTAGCGGGAGGGACCTACAATGAGCAGTTCTTC. Its protein product is CASGSLAGGTYNEQFF.

The chain employs TRBV27 and TRBJ1-5; D unresolved. Germline V lookup: CDR1 MNHEY, CDR2 SMNVEV (reference sequence). Trimming stripped 4 bases from V and 2 bases from J, with 18 bases between. The CDR3 is made up of 17 amino acids. CDR3 sequence reads: CASSWAGPPGGNQPQHF. In DNA form, the CDR3 reads TGTGCCAGCAGTTGGGCGGGTCCCCCGGGAGGCAATCAGCCCCAGCATTTT.

V usage is TRBV18 and J usage is TRBJ2-1; 8 bases map to TRBD1. Germline CDR1 and CDR2: KGHSH and LQKENI. The CDR3 is 17 amino acids. J was trimmed by 1 base and V by 3 bases; bases with no gene match: 8. CDR3 in amino acids: CASSPTRQGRSYNEQFF. The CDR3 coding sequence is TGTGCCAGCTCACCGACCCGACAGGGGCGATCCTACAATGAGCAGTTCTTC.

This clone has only a few counts. J is TRBJ2-7 and V is TRBV6-6, with TRBD1 identical over 9 bases. Germline V gene sequence: CDR1 MNHNY, CDR2 SVGAGI (reference sequence). This CDR3 spans 14 amino acids. J lost 5 bases, V lost 2 bases, and 4 bases had no gene match. The DNA for the CDR3 is TGTGCCAGCAGTTACCGACAGGGGGTCGACGAGCAGTACTTC. This translates into CASSYRQGVDEQYF.

The chain employs TRBV19 and TRBJ1-4; D might be TRBD1 (5 bases). Germline CDR1 reads LNHDA; CDR2 reads SQIVND (reference sequence). The CDR3 runs to 13 residues. V lost 5 bases to trimming and J lost 8 bases, with 12 bases between them. The CDR3 DNA follows: TGTGCCAGTAGTCCCACCGGGGGGGAAAAACTGTTTTTT. It yields the protein CASSPTGGEKLFF.

This chain connects TRBV11-2 to TRBJ2-1; a weak D match, TRBD1 (6 bases). The germline V gene has CDR1 SGHAT and CDR2 FQNNGV. V was trimmed by 1 base and J by 7 bases, leaving 14 bases between them. The CDR3 is made up of 15 amino acids. This CDR3 is CASSLGGQQRNEQFF. CDR3 nucleotides: TGTGCCAGCAGCTTAGGGGGGCAACAAAGGAATGAGCAGTTCTTC.

The rearrangement links TRBV11-2 to TRBJ2-2; tentative D call: TRBD2 (6 bases). The V end lost 2 bases, the J end lost 1 base, and 14 bases lay between the germline ends. Germline CDR1 and CDR2: SGHAT and FQNNGV. This CDR3 contains 17 residues. The CDR3 spells CASSLNSLARNTGELFF. The CDR3 region has the DNA TGTGCCAGCAGCTTAAACAGCCTAGCGCGGAACACCGGGGAGCTGTTTTTT.

CDR3 region: CASSLEGQGSSPLHF. CDR3 nucleotides: TGTGCCAGCAGTTTGGAGGGACAGGGTAGCTCACCCCTCCACTTT. The chain carries TRBV27 and TRBJ1-6, with 9 bases fitting TRBD1. With V trimmed by 3 bases and J by 10 bases, 7 bases remained unmatched. The CDR3 covers 15 residues. Germline-derived CDR1 and CDR2 are MNHEY and SMNVEV (reference sequence).

The chain has TRBV30 and TRBJ1-3, with D possibly matching TRBD1 (6 bases). The CDR3 contains 14 residues. CDR1 GTSNPN and CDR2 SVGIG come from the germline V gene (reference sequence). Trimming took 1 base from V and 0 from J, leaving 7 bases between them. In DNA, the CDR3 is TGTGCCTGGAGTGGGACAGACTCTGGAAACACCATATATTTT. Protein sequence: CAWSGTDSGNTIYF.

The chain is built from TRBV19 and TRBJ2-5, with 11 bases that match TRBD2. The CDR3 covers 13 residues. After removal of 11 bases from V and 4 bases from J, the junction contained 6 bases not matched to a gene. Per germline, CDR1 LNHDA and CDR2 SQIVND (reference sequence). The CDR3 is CAVAGGPRETQYF. The CDR3 region has the DNA TGTGCCGTAGCGGGAGGGCCAAGAGAGACCCAGTACTTC.